The present entry profiles one TCR beta chain with its context. Antigen specificity is unknown. Sequencing used immunoSEQ multiplex PCR; TCRdb keeps in-frame clones, though not all of them. The sample carries roughly 30,000 clones, about 82% recorded once. This sample is part of a study of STAT5B mutations in CD4+ large granular lymphocyte leukemia. Overall study findings and caveats: Higher CD4+ than CD8+ T-LGLL clonality might reflect small sample size. Without putative leukemic clones, patient CD4-sorted repertoires remained more clonal than healthy CD4+ repertoires. TRBV06-family usage was enriched in top patient clones (8/27) versus controls (2/35).

This CDR3 comprises 13 residues. V was cut by 5 bases and J by 4 bases, with 11 bases left in between. CDR1 and CDR2 (germline): MRHNA, SNTAGT. This sequence joins TRBV6-4 and TRBJ2-5; D might be TRBD1 (6 bases). This receptor was identified in a human donor in good health. Specimen: CD4+ T cells from blood buffy coats. CDR3 bases: TGTGCCAGCAGTTCACAGGGCGGAGAGACCCAGTACTTC. As protein: CASSSQGGETQYF.